This T cell receptor (beta chain) is drawn from a study of Ad26.COV2.S vaccination and SARS-CoV-2 variants. The wider study: Trial arm assignment for the donor was COV1001 Ad26.COV2.S.

Germline V gene data show CDR1 as SEHNR and CDR2 as FQNEAQ (reference sequence). J gave up 6 bases and V 6 bases, and 6 bases lay outside the gene matches. This CDR3 is 13 amino acids long. Broader study findings: It was vaccine recipients, not placebo recipients, who had the higher spike-specific TCR breadth. Vaccine and placebo recipients had comparable breadth of non-spike TCRs.

Profiling relied on immunoSEQ multiplex PCR, and the TCRdb table lists in-frame clones only, not all of them. This table has approximately 410,000 clones, about 92% appearing once. The treatment was: around 19 received Ad26.COV2.S at low or high dose, single or two shots; about 5 received placebo; per-sample allocation not given. On day 63 after the first injection, vaccine and placebo recipients gave samples. An Ad26 vector expressing Wuhan-strain SARS-CoV-2 spike served as the vaccine. This clone was counted between two and nine times. Its target is unknown. The clonotype was recovered from a person aged 18 to 65 who received the Ad26.COV2.S COVID-19 vaccine or a placebo. The material sequenced was peripheral blood, taken in a trial of Ad26.COV2.S vaccine versus placebo. The rearrangement uses TRBV7-9 and TRBJ2-7, with 9 bases identical to TRBD2. In nucleotides, the CDR3 is TGTGCCAGCAGTCTTAGCGGGGGCGGCGAGCAGTACTTC. Amino acids: CASSLSGGGEQYF.